The 26 T cell receptor beta chains below come from one sample, sequenced in a study of identifying expanded T cells in peripheral blood. Here immunoSEQ multiplex PCR was the method, and the copy in TCRdb shows in-frame clones only, minus some. The sample holds some 80,000 clones; 70% to 90% are singletons and the top ten take 7.3%. Sequencing input: blood. All receptors derive from a person aged 18-70 years in good health.

The count of this clone is one. V usage is TRBV19 and J usage is TRBJ2-7; TRBD2 is a possible D gene (6 bases). CDR1 is LNHDA, CDR2 SQIVND, per germline (reference sequence). V was trimmed by 10 bases and J by 1 base, leaving 20 bases between them. This CDR3 spans 15 amino acids. In DNA, the CDR3 is TGTGCCACCTCCCGGGGGAACGTGGTTTCCTACGAGCAGTACTTC. It codes for CATSRGNVVSYEQYF.

V usage is TRBV5-1 and J usage is TRBJ1-2, with no clear D. Trimming took 4 bases from V and 5 from J, leaving 12 bases between them. CDR3 size: 13 residues. Germline CDR1 SGHRS, CDR2 YFSETQ. The CDR3 is CASSKRIGYGYTF. CDR3 nucleotides: TGCGCCAGCAGCAAGCGGATTGGGTATGGCTACACCTTC.

This rearrangement joins TRBV5-6 to TRBJ2-1; the D is unclear. Germline CDR1 is SGHDT and CDR2 is YYEEEE. CDR3 length: 16 residues. V shed 0 bases and J shed 0 bases, with 10 bases lying between them. The chain's CDR3 is CASSLELGSSYNEQFF. The CDR3 region has the DNA TGTGCCAGCAGCTTGGAGTTGGGAAGCTCCTACAATGAGCAGTTCTTC.

The rearrangement links TRBV7-9 to TRBJ2-7; 8 nucleotides match TRBD1. Germline CDR1 and CDR2: SEHNR and FQNEAQ (reference sequence). The CDR3 has 15 amino acids. V lost 5 bases and J lost 5; bases outside the gene matches: 11. This CDR3 is CASSLRPGRGHEQYF. The CDR3 DNA reads as TGTGCCAGCAGCCTCAGGCCGGGCAGGGGGCACGAGCAGTACTTC. The entire variable domain, with the rest obtained from reference TRBV7-9 and TRBJ2-7, is as follows: DTGVSQNPRHKITKRGQNVTFRCDPISEHNRLYWYRQTLGQGPEFLTYFQNEAQLEKSRLLSDRFSAERPKGSFSTLEIQRTEQGDSAMYLCASSLRPGRGHEQYFGPGTRLTVT.

The chain uses TRBV6-1 and TRBJ1-6; possible D gene TRBD1, 5 bases. The CDR3 length is 15 residues. In germline, CDR1 is MNHNS, CDR2 SASEGT. V was clipped by 1 base and J by 7 bases, with 11 bases between them. The CDR3 region is CASSEVSGANSPLHF. CDR3 in DNA: TGTGCCAGCAGTGAAGTATCTGGGGCAAATTCACCCCTCCACTTT.

The chain employs TRBV30 and TRBJ1-3, with D unclear. Between the trimmed V and J ends, which lost 0 bases and 0 bases, there was a span of 12 bases. CDR3 length: 16 amino acids. Germline CDR1 GTSNPN, CDR2 SVGIG (reference sequence). CDR3 in amino acids: CAWSVKTFLSGNTIYF. The CDR3 DNA follows: TGTGCCTGGAGTGTCAAGACTTTTCTCTCTGGAAACACCATATATTTT.

The chain joins TRBV7-8 to TRBJ1-5; 10 bases match TRBD1. The length of the CDR3 is 16 residues. The V gene's germline CDR1 is SGHVS and CDR2 FQNEAQ. V was pared by 5 bases and J by 1 base, with 5 bases of the junction left unmatched. CDR3 sequence reads: CASSGQGQGSNQPQHF. The CDR3 region has the DNA TGTGCCAGCAGCGGACAGGGACAGGGGAGCAATCAGCCCCAGCATTTT. The full variable domain, completed using reference TRBV7-8 and TRBJ1-5, is GAGVSQSPRYKVAKRGQDVALRCDPISGHVSLFWYQQALGQGPEFLTYFQNEAQLDKSGLPSDRFFAERPEGSVSTLKIQRTQQEDSAVYLCASSGQGQGSNQPQHFGDGTRLSIL.

V and J are TRBV19 and TRBJ1-2, with TRBD1 matching 7 bases. Per the germline V gene, CDR1 is LNHDA and CDR2 is SQIVND (reference sequence). J gave up 4 bases and V 6 bases, and 8 bases lay outside the gene matches. This CDR3 is built from 14 residues. In DNA, the CDR3 is TGTGCCAGTAGCTTGACAGGGATCGGCTATGGCTACACCTTC. Its translation: CASSLTGIGYGYTF.

The chain recombines TRBV5-8 with TRBJ1-2; TRBD1 is a possible D gene (6 bases). CDR1 is SGHTS and CDR2 is YDEGEE in the germline V gene. Deletions cut 10 bases from V and 2 bases from J, with 15 bases between. This CDR3 contains 13 residues. CDR3 nucleotides: TGTGCCTCCACACGAACAGGGAACTATGGCTACACCTTC. Its protein product is CASTRTGNYGYTF. Full variable domain (outside the CDR3, taken from reference TRBV5-8 and TRBJ1-2): EAGVTQSPTHLIKTRGQQATLRCSPISGHTSVYWYQQALGLGLQFLLWYDEGEERNRGNFPPRFSGRQFPNYSSELNVNALELEDSALYLCASTRTGNYGYTFGSGTRLTVV.

Notes on this clone: Other nucleotide sequences in the sample specify the same CDR3. The V call is TRBV7-9, the J call TRBJ1-5; perhaps TRBD1 as D (6 bases). The CDR3 covers 13 residues. CDR1 is SEHNR and CDR2 is FQNEAQ in the germline V gene (reference sequence). V lost 5 bases, J lost 6 bases, and 11 bases lay in between. The CDR3 sequence is CASSPQGSQPQHF. The CDR3 region has the DNA TGTGCCAGCAGCCCACAGGGTAGTCAGCCCCAGCATTTT.

The rearrangement uses TRBV2 and TRBJ2-1; tentatively, D is TRBD2 (6 bases). This CDR3 has 12 amino acids. Germline loops: CDR1 SNHLY, CDR2 FYNNEI. Trimming cost V 6 bases and J 15 bases, with 18 bases left between them. In DNA, the CDR3 is TGTGCCAGCAGCACCCGGGACTCTGGGGCGTTCTTC. It encodes CASSTRDSGAFF. Looking up the rest from reference TRBV2 and TRBJ2-1 gives the full variable domain: EPEVTQTPSHQVTQMGQEVILRCVPISNHLYFYWYRQILGQKVEFLVSFYNNEISEKSEIFDDQFSVERPDGSNFTLKIRSTKLEDSAMYFCASSTRDSGAFFGPGTRLTVL.

The chain employs TRBV5-1 and TRBJ1-3, with 8 bases matching TRBD1. V gave up 3 bases and J gave up 0 bases; unmatched junction bases: 5. The CDR3 is 16 residues long. From germline, CDR1 is SGHRS and CDR2 YFSETQ. The CDR3: CASSWTGTLSGNTIYF. The CDR3 coding sequence is TGCGCCAGCAGCTGGACAGGGACCCTCTCTGGAAACACCATATATTTT.

The chain recombines TRBV4-1 with TRBJ2-3; a possible D gene is TRBD2 (6 bases). The CDR3 extends over 15 amino acids. CDR1 and CDR2 from the germline V gene are MGHRA and YSYEKL. V lost 0 bases and J lost 6, with 13 bases in between. The chain's CDR3 is CASSQEWGGRDTQYF. For the CDR3, the DNA is TGCGCCAGCAGCCAAGAATGGGGTGGGAGGGATACGCAGTATTTT.

The V gene is TRBV5-1, the J gene TRBJ1-4; D is unclear. CDR3 length: 16 amino acids. The germline CDR1 and CDR2 sequences are SGHRS and YFSETQ. Trimming pared 0 bases from V and 0 bases from J, leaving 9 bases between. The CDR3 sequence: CASSLAVGATNEKLFF. The CDR3 DNA sequence: TGCGCCAGCAGCTTGGCCGTCGGGGCAACTAATGAAAAACTGTTTTTT.

This clone was observed once. This rearrangement joins TRBV6-1 to TRBJ1-5; D unresolved. Germline assignment: CDR1 MNHNS and CDR2 SASEGT. V lost 3 bases and J lost 0, with 15 bases in between. The CDR3 consists of 17 residues. The CDR3 sequence is CASSDAPGLNSNQPQHF. The CDR3 DNA reads as TGTGCCAGCAGTGACGCCCCGGGCCTTAATAGCAATCAGCCCCAGCATTTT.

The chain carries TRBV6-5 and TRBJ1-5; D call uncertain. The germline CDR1 and CDR2 sequences are MNHEY and SVGAGI. V lost 5 bases and J lost 3, with 5 bases in between. The CDR3 length is 12 residues. This CDR3 reads CASSRPNQPQHF. The DNA of the CDR3 is TGTGCCAGCAGTCGGCCCAATCAGCCCCAGCATTTT.

The CDR3 nucleotides read TGCGCCAGCAGCCAAGTCAGCGGGGGGTTAAAAAACATTCAGTACTTC. Its protein is CASSQVSGGLKNIQYF. The chain couples TRBV4-1 to TRBJ2-4; 9 bases line up with TRBD2. V was clipped by 1 base and J by 4 bases; unmatched bases: 5. The CDR3 is made up of 16 amino acids. Germline V gives CDR1 MGHRA, CDR2 YSYEKL.

V and J are TRBV5-1 and TRBJ2-2, with 7 bases lining up with TRBD2. The ends lost 0 bases at V and 2 bases at J; junction bases unmatched: 7. CDR3 length: 17 residues. The V gene's germline CDR1 is SGHRS and CDR2 YFSETQ. CDR3 nucleotide sequence: TGCGCCAGCAGCTTGGGCCCGGCTAGCGGAAACACCGGGGAGCTGTTTTTT. Translation: CASSLGPASGNTGELFF.

The chain carries TRBV6-1 and TRBJ1-3; perhaps TRBD1 as D (6 bases). Trimming took 2 bases from V and 0 from J, leaving 14 bases between them. Per the germline V gene, CDR1 is MNHNS and CDR2 is SASEGT. The CDR3 is made up of 17 amino acids. CDR3 amino acids: CASSERTALSSGNTIYF. The CDR3 DNA reads as TGTGCCAGCAGTGAACGGACAGCCCTGAGCTCTGGAAACACCATATATTTT.

This clone has only a few counts. The chain carries TRBV11-3 and TRBJ1-1; no firm D call. V lost 0 bases to trimming and J lost 1 base, with 3 bases between them. Germline V lookup: CDR1 SGHNT, CDR2 YENEEA. The CDR3 extends over 13 amino acids. The CDR3 DNA is TGTGCCAGCAGCTTAGAAGGGAACACTGAAGCTTTCTTT. This codes for CASSLEGNTEAFF.

This rearrangement joins TRBV12-5 to TRBJ2-1; 7 bases map to TRBD2. Germline trimming cut 1 base from V and 5 bases from J; bases unmatched to any gene: 8. Per the germline V gene, CDR1 is LGHNT and CDR2 is FRNRAP. CDR3 length: 16 residues. CDR3 sequence (DNA): TGTGCTAGTGGTTTGGCGACTAGCAAGTCAAACAATGAGCAGTTCTTC. It codes for CASGLATSKSNNEQFF.

The V call is TRBV6-6, the J call TRBJ2-7; D tentatively fits TRBD1 or TRBD2 (5 bases each). Germline CDR1 MNHNY, CDR2 SVGAGI (reference sequence). V lost 6 bases and J lost 0, with 18 bases in between. This CDR3 comprises 16 residues. The CDR3 nucleotides are TGTGCCAGCAGCCTCGGGGCCGGGTACAGCTCCTACGAGCAGTACTTC. This codes for CASSLGAGYSSYEQYF.

J is TRBJ1-2 and V is TRBV5-4, with D uncertain. The CDR3 consists of 13 residues. Germline CDR1 is SGHNT and CDR2 is YYREEE (reference sequence). V was pared by 4 bases and J by 0 bases, with 7 bases between. The CDR3 DNA reads as TGTGCCAGCAGCCCCGATGCTAACTATGGCTACACCTTC. Its protein product is CASSPDANYGYTF.

The chain employs TRBV11-2 and TRBJ1-3, with no clear D. The V gene's germline CDR1 is SGHAT and CDR2 FQNNGV. CDR3 size: 19 residues. Trimming took off 5 bases at V and 0 bases at J, with 23 bases between the two ends. Written as DNA, the CDR3 is TGTGCCAGCAGCCTTCCGACGGGGAGACGAAGAATCTCTGGAAACACCATATATTTT. As protein: CASSLPTGRRRISGNTIYF.

This chain uses TRBV6-1 with TRBJ1-4, with 7 positions matching TRBD1. The V gene's germline CDR1 is MNHNS and CDR2 SASEGT. The CDR3 runs to 14 residues. Germline trimming cut 6 bases from V and 7 bases from J; bases unmatched to any gene: 8. Here the CDR3 reads CASSPTGWSEKLFF. The DNA for the CDR3 is TGTGCCAGCAGCCCGACAGGGTGGAGTGAAAAACTGTTTTTT.

The genes are TRBV13 and TRBJ2-5; TRBD2 might be the D (5 bases). This CDR3 is 13 amino acids long. The germline CDR1 and CDR2 sequences are PRHDT and FYEKMQ (reference sequence). Trimming took off 3 bases at V and 4 bases at J, with 9 bases between the two ends. The CDR3 is CASSLRVGETQYF. CDR3 in DNA: TGTGCCAGCAGCTTGAGGGTGGGAGAGACCCAGTACTTC.